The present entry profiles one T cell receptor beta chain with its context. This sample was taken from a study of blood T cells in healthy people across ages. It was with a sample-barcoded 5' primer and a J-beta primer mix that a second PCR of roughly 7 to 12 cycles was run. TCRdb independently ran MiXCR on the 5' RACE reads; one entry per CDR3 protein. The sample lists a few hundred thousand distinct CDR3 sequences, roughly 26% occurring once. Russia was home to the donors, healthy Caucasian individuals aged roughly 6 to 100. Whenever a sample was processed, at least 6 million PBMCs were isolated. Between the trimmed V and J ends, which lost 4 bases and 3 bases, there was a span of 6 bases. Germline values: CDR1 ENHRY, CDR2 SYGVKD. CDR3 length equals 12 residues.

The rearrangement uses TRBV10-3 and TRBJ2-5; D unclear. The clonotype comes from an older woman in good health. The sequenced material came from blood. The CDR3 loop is CAISAVKETQYF. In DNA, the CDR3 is TGTGCCATCAGTGCCGTTAAAGAGACCCAGTACTTC.